Sequencing of this T cell receptor beta chain was carried out in a study of T-cell memory formation after mild COVID-19. Study outcomes and limitations: Clones contracting over day 15 to 85 were CD4/CD8 balanced, with later expanders leaning CD4+. The study detected some responding clones in pre-infection memory, suggesting cross-reactive memory joined.

V lost 3 bases to trimming and J lost 4 bases, with 10 bases between them. Germline CDR1 and CDR2: SGHRS and YFSETQ. The CDR3 has 14 residues. TCRdb processed the 5' RACE reads anew with MiXCR; each CDR3 protein has one entry. The sample holds some 320,000 distinct CDR3 sequences, more than 15% seen once. This clonotype was found many times. As yet, its antigen is unknown. The sequence derives from a man younger than 30 who had mild COVID-19 (a few samples of this study predate the infection). Cell type and time point are not known. Sequenced: PBMCs or a T cell subset sorted from them (not recorded which). V gene TRBV5-1 combines with J gene TRBJ2-2; the D call may be TRBD1 or TRBD2 (5 bases each). The CDR3 DNA reads as TGCGCCAGCAGCTCCCGGGACGGCACCGGGGAGCTGTTTTTT. Its protein product is CASSSRDGTGELFF.